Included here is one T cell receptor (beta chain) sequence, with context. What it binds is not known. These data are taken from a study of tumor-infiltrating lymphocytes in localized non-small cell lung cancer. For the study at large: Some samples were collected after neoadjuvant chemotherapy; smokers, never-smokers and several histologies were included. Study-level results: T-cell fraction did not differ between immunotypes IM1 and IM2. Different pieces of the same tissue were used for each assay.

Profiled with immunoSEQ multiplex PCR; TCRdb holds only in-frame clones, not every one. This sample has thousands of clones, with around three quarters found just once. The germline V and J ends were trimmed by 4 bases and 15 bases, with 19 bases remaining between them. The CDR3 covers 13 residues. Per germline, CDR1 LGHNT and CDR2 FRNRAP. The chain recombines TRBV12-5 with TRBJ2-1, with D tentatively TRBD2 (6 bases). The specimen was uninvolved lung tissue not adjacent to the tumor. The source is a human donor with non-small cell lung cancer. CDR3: CASGSPGLTVLFF. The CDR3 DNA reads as TGTGCTAGTGGTTCCCCGGGACTGACTGTGTTGTTCTTC.